This TCR beta chain was profiled in a study of blood T cell repertoires in COVID-19. Study context: The United States, Italy and Spain were the sources of the acute and convalescent COVID-19 samples. T cells, B-cell-depleted T cells, or PBMCs supplied cDNA or gDNA.

Study processing details: Researchers report that nucleated cell counts were estimated from reference gene primer amplification. The protocol was immunoSEQ multiplex PCR, while the TCRdb copy is restricted to in-frame clones and leaves out a portion. From that table come the V and J calls and clone size; the DNA was used to work out D and trimming. This sample has 35,000 to 45,000 clones, with around 80% found just once. From germline, CDR1 is SGHTA and CDR2 FQGNSA. V trimming: 5 bases; J trimming: 3 bases; junction bases outside the gene matches: 4. This CDR3 comprises 15 residues. V and J are TRBV7-2 and TRBJ2-5; TRBD2 matches 12 bases. The sequence came from a man in his sixties with acute or convalescent COVID-19. The specimen sequenced was peripheral blood. The CDR3 sequence: CASSPTSGREETQYF. The CDR3 DNA reads as TGTGCCAGCAGCCCGACTAGCGGGAGAGAAGAGACCCAGTACTTC.